The rows below give T cell receptor beta chains drawn from one sample of a study of blood T cell repertoires in COVID-19. This table comes from immunoSEQ multiplex PCR, and its TCRdb copy is limited to in-frame clones, with some not included. The table includes roughly 30,000 clones, almost 85% detected once. Sequenced material: peripheral blood. Receptor source: a man older than 75 with active COVID-19. The CDR3 runs from the conserved cysteine through the conserved F or W. Fields, in order: J gene, V gene, clone size, D gene, CDR3 DNA, CDR3 protein. A D gene is named only where the DNA matches it firmly. Rows may omit the clone size; those that give it use once, few, many or a size class.

TRBJ1-6	TRBV5-5	.	.	TGTGCCAGCAGCCTACAGGGTCCAGGTAATTCACCCCTCCACTTT	CASSLQGPGNSPLHF
TRBJ1-4	TRBV6-1	.	.	TGTGCCAGCAGTGGGTCAGGGAACCCAGGAGAAAAACTGTTTTTT	CASSGSGNPGEKLFF
TRBJ2-5	TRBV5-1	few	.	TGCGCCAGCAGCCCGGACAGGGAGGGGACCCAGTACTTC	CASSPDREGTQYF
TRBJ1-6	TRBV7-9	.	TRBD1	TGTGCCAGCAGCTTAACCGGGACAGGGAATTCACCCCTCCACTTT	CASSLTGTGNSPLHF
TRBJ1-1	TRBV3-1/TRBV3-2	.	.	TGTGCCTCCCCCCGTCCAGGTAATTATGAAGCTTTCTTT	CASPRPGNYEAFF
TRBJ1-1	TRBV19	.	.	TGTGCCAGTACCGTCTACCAGAACACTGAAGCTTTCTTT	CASTVYQNTEAFF
TRBJ1-2	TRBV11-2	.	TRBD1	TGTGCCAGCAGCTCTCCGGGACAGACTTTATATGGCTACACCTTC	CASSSPGQTLYGYTF
TRBJ2-2	TRBV18	.	TRBD2	TGTGCCAGCTCGCCCGCGACTAGCACGAACACCGGGGAGCTGTTTTTT	CASSPATSTNTGELFF
TRBJ1-2	TRBV6-5	.	TRBD1	TGTGCCAGCAGTTTCGGACAGGGGGCGAGCTACACCTTC	CASSFGQGASYTF
TRBJ1-6	TRBV6-5	.	.	TGTGCCAGTTTTTCCGGGGGGCCAGGAAATTCACCCCTCCACTTT	CASFSGGPGNSPLHF
TRBJ1-5	TRBV6-5	few	.	TGTGCCATTCAGGGGTTTACGGGTCAGCCCCAGCATTTT	CAIQGFTGQPQHF
TRBJ2-2	TRBV6-5	.	.	TGTGCCAGCAGTCGAGAGAACACCGGGGAGCTGTTTTTT	CASSRENTGELFF
TRBJ1-6	TRBV5-1	.	.	TGCGCCAGCAGCCGGGACAAACATAATTCACCCCTCCACTTT	CASSRDKHNSPLHF
TRBJ2-7	TRBV7-9	.	.	TGTGCCAGCAGCTTAACCTCAAGTCACAGAGAGCACTACGAGCAGTACTTC	CASSLTSSHREHYEQYF
TRBJ2-5	TRBV29-1	.	TRBD2	TGCAGCGTTGAGTCCCGGGGGGGCCCCTCCGAGACCCAGTACTTC	CSVESRGGPSETQYF
TRBJ1-2	TRBV7-8	.	.	TGTGCCAGCAGCTATGAGTCTTCACGGGGCTACACCTTC	CASSYESSRGYTF
TRBJ1-5	TRBV29-1	.	.	TGCAGCGTTAAAGTAACGGAGGGCAATCAGCCCCAGCATTTT	CSVKVTEGNQPQHF
TRBJ1-2	TRBV5-8	.	.	TGTGCCAGCAGCTTGGCCAGGGCGGTTGTGAATGGCTACACCTTC	CASSLARAVVNGYTF
TRBJ2-1	TRBV2	.	TRBD2	TGTGCCAGCAGTGATCGAAGGACTAGCGGATACAATGAGCAGTTCTTC	CASSDRRTSGYNEQFF
TRBJ1-2	TRBV19	once	.	TGTGCCAGTAGTGAACTAGGGGTGCCGGGACAAAACTATGGCTACACCTTC	CASSELGVPGQNYGYTF
TRBJ2-7	TRBV19	few	TRBD1	TGTGCCAGTAGTAGAGAGGGACAGGGGCTCTACGAGCAGTACTTC	CASSREGQGLYEQYF
TRBJ2-3	TRBV5-5	once	.	TGTGCCAGCAGCTTAGTCAGGGGCTTAGATACGCAGTATTTT	CASSLVRGLDTQYF
TRBJ1-1	TRBV14	.	.	TGTGCCAGCAGCCAGGTAGTGAACACTGAAGCTTTCTTT	CASSQVVNTEAFF
TRBJ2-3	TRBV5-1	.	.	TGCGCCAGCAGCTTGGACGCCACTAGCACAGATACGCAGTATTTT	CASSLDATSTDTQYF
TRBJ2-7	TRBV5-4	.	TRBD1	TGTGCCAGCAGCTTGGCCGGGACAGGGGGCTACGAGCAGTACTTC	CASSLAGTGGYEQYF
TRBJ1-2	TRBV5-1	.	TRBD1	TGCGCCAGCAGGCCCGGACAGGGCGGAATCTATGGCTACACCTTC	CASRPGQGGIYGYTF